Following are 8 T cell receptor gamma chains from one sample sequenced in a study of intestinal T cells in coeliac disease (dated by TCRdb to the early 2020s). For each case, genomic DNA was isolated from ten 5-um FFPE scrolls with the QIAamp DNA FFPE tissue kit. Library preparation was by multiplex PCR. For sequencing, an Ion Torrent PGM was employed. The LymphoTrack kit, which has primers carrying Illumina adapters, was used to amplify TRG repertoires from 200 ng of biopsy DNA. TCRdb recomputed clones from the public reads with CATT; identical DNA rows were then combined. This sample holds around 900 gamma-chain clones; roughly 45% were observed only once. Of the sample, around a sixth is held by the ten largest clones. What was sequenced was a duodenal biopsy. The receptors here all came from a human donor with celiac disease.

This clone has only a few counts. A single base is all that separates this from a far larger clone, so a read error is likely. This sample also contains other DNA sequences that code for the same CDR3. The chain combines TRGV11 with TRGJP1. TRGV11 is annotated as an ORF whose role is uncertain. The CDR3 contains 15 residues. The CDR3 DNA is TGTGCCTGCTGGATTAGATATACCACCGGTTGGTTCAAGATATTT. Translated, it gives CACWIRYTTGWFKIF.

The chain couples TRGV10 to TRGJ1 or TRGJ2. TRGV10 is classed as an ORF, of uncertain function. Trimming cost V 8 bases and J 10 bases; bases outside gene matches: 15. The CDR3 totals 13 residues. This CDR3 is CAAWDWAGVKKLF. In DNA, the CDR3 is TGTGCTGCGTGGGATTGGGCGGGCGTAAAGAAACTCTTT.

As for this clone: One base away lies a much larger clone, so this may be a sequencing read error. This sample also contains other DNA sequences that code for the same CDR3. The chain employs TRGV4 and TRGJ1 or TRGJ2. The CDR3 runs to 12 residues. After removal of 4 bases from V and 10 bases from J, the junction contained 10 bases not matched to a gene. Germline values: CDR1 EGSTGY, CDR2 YDSYTSSV. The CDR3 sequence: CATWDELGKKLF. For the CDR3, the DNA is TGTGCCACCTGGGACGAACTAGGAAAGAAACTCTTT.

The V and J genes are TRGV2 and TRGJP2. V lost 9 bases, J lost 9 bases, and 28 bases stayed unmatched. Germline V gene data show CDR1 as EGSNGY and CDR2 as YDSYNSKV. This CDR3 spans 18 amino acids. The CDR3 nucleotides read TGTGCCACCGTGGGACGGGCGACCGAAGGGTTAGTGAATTGGATCAAGACGTTT. Protein product: CATVGRATEGLVNWIKTF.

There are a few counts of this clone. This sequence is one base from a far larger clone and is likely a read error. This specimen includes other DNA sequences encoding the same CDR3. The chain employs TRGV4 and TRGJ1 or TRGJ2. This CDR3 contains 13 residues. Germline V gene data show CDR1 as EGSTGY and CDR2 as YDSYTSSV. The CDR3 sequence: CATWAKDYYKKLF. The CDR3 DNA reads as TGTGCCACCTGGGCCAAGGATTATTATAAGAAACTCTTC.

For this clone: The protein that TCRdb holds for this DNA derives from a much larger clone and differs from the translated DNA at residue 14, which likely indicates a read error; the protein shown here is translated from the DNA. V is TRGV10 and J is TRGJP1. TRGV10 is recorded as an ORF, its role being uncertain. This CDR3 is 17 amino acids long. The CDR3 nucleotides read TGTGCTGCGTGGCTACGAAGGAGGGTTACCACTGGTTGGCTCAAGATATTT. This translates into CAAWLRRRVTTGWLKIF.

This clone was counted once. The chain carries TRGV10 and TRGJ1 or TRGJ2. TRGV10 is an open reading frame, and its role is uncertain. This CDR3 is 13 amino acids long. The junction had 12 bases not matched to a gene; V was cut back by 12 bases and J by 3 bases. This chain's CDR3 is CAAVGWSYYKKLF. As DNA, the CDR3 is TGTGCTGCCGTGGGATGGAGTTATTATAAGAAACTCTTT.

The V and J genes are TRGV2 and TRGJP2. Germline CDR1 reads EGSNGY; CDR2 reads YDSYNSKV. The CDR3 extends over 16 amino acids. Here the CDR3 DNA reads TGTGCACTGGACGGCAGGGTGGGAAGTAGTGATTGGATCAAGACGTTT. This gives the protein CALDGRVGSSDWIKTF.